This T cell receptor (beta chain) derives from a study of blood T cell repertoires in COVID-19. Only in-frame clones appear in the TCRdb table, and some are missing; sequencing was by immunoSEQ multiplex PCR. The sample has roughly 130,000 clones, about 87% seen once. V was shortened by 3 bases and J by 6 bases, with 23 bases between the two germline ends. The CDR3 has 18 amino acids. Germline values: CDR1 LNHDA, CDR2 SQIVND (reference sequence). The sample consisted of peripheral blood. The chain employs TRBV19 and TRBJ1-4, with TRBD1 as a possible D gene (6 bases). The sequence came from a woman between 55 and 75 years old with acute or convalescent COVID-19. In nucleotides, the CDR3 is TGTGCCAGTAGTATTACCCGCCGGGGGGCTAGGGGGGATGAAAAACTGTTTTTT. Residues: CASSITRRGARGDEKLFF.